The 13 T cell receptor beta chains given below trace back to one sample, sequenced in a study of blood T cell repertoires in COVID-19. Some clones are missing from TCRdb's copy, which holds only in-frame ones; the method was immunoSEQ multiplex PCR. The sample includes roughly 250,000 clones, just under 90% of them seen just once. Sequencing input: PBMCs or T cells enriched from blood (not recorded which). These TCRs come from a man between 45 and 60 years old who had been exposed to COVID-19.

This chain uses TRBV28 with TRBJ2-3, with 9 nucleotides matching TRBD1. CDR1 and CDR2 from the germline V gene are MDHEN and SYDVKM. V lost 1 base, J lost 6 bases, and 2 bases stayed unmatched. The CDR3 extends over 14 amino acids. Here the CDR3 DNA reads TGTGCCAGCAGTTTATCAGGACAGGGGGATACGCAGTATTTT. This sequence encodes CASSLSGQGDTQYF.

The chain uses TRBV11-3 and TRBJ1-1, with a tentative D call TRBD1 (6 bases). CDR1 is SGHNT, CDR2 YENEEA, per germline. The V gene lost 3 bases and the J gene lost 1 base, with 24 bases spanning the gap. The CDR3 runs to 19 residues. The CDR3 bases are TGTGCCAGCAGCTTGGAGTTCGGATTGACAGGCGGCACGAACACTGAAGCTTTCTTT. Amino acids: CASSLEFGLTGGTNTEAFF.

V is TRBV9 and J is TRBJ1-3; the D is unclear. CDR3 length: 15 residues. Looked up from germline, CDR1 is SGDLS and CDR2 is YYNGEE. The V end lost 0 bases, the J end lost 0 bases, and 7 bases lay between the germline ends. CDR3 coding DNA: TGTGCCAGCAGCGTAGGACTGAGCTCTGGAAACACCATATATTTT. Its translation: CASSVGLSSGNTIYF. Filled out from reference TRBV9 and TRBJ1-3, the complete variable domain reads DSGVTQTPKHLITATGQRVTLRCSPRSGDLSVYWYQQSLDQGLQFLIQYYNGEERAKGNILERFSAQQFPDLHSELNLSSLELGDSALYFCASSVGLSSGNTIYFGEGSWLTVV.

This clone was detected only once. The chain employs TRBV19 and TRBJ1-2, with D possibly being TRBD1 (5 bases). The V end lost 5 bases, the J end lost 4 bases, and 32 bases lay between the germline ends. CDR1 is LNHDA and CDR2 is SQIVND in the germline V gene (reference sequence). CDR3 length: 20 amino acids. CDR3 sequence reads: CASSLRVLNLIPRLGYGYTF. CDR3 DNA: TGTGCCAGTAGTCTCAGGGTTTTAAACCTCATTCCGCGTTTGGGCTATGGCTACACCTTC.

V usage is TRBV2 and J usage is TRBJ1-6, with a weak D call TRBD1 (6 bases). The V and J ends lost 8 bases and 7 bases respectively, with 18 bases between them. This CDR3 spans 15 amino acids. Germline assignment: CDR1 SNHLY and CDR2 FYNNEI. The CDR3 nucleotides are TGTGCCAGCGCTCCGTTACAGGGTTCCAATTCACCCCTCCACTTT. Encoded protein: CASAPLQGSNSPLHF. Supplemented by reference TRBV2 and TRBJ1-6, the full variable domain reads EPEVTQTPSHQVTQMGQEVILRCVPISNHLYFYWYRQILGQKVEFLVSFYNNEISEKSEIFDDQFSVERPDGSNFTLKIRSTKLEDSAMYFCASAPLQGSNSPLHFGNGTRLTVT.

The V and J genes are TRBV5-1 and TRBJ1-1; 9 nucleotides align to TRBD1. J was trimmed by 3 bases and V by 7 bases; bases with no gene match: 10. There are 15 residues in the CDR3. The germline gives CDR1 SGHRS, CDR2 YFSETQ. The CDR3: CASSGTGTADTEAFF. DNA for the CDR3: TGCGCCAGCTCCGGGACAGGGACCGCCGACACTGAAGCTTTCTTT.

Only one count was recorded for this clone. The CDR3 coding sequence is TGTGCCAGCAGCTTCCTAGGAAAGGGACAGACCTATGGCTACACCTTC. This translates into CASSFLGKGQTYGYTF. The V and J genes are TRBV11-3 and TRBJ1-2; 7 bases map to TRBD1. Unmatched junction bases numbered 11, after V lost 3 bases and J lost 4 bases. The CDR3 totals 16 residues. Germline assignment: CDR1 SGHNT and CDR2 YENEEA.

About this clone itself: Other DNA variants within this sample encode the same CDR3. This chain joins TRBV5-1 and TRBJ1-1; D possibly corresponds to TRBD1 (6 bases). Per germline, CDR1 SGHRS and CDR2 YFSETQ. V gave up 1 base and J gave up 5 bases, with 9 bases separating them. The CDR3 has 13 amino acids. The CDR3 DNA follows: TGCGCCAGCAGCTTGACAGGGAATACTGAAGCTTTCTTT. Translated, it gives CASSLTGNTEAFF.

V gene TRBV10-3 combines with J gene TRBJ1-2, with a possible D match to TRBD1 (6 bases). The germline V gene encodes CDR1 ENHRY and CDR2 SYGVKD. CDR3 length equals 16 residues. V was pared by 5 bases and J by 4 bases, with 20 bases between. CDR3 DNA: TGTGCCATCAGTACTACTCTCCACAGGGTTAGCTATGGCTACACCTTC. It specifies CAISTTLHRVSYGYTF.

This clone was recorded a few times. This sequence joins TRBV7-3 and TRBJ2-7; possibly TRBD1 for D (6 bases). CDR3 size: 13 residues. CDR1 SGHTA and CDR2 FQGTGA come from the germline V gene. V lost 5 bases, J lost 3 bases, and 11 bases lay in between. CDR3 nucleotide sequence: TGTGCCAGCAGCGACACAGGGATCTACGAGCAGTACTTC. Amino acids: CASSDTGIYEQYF.

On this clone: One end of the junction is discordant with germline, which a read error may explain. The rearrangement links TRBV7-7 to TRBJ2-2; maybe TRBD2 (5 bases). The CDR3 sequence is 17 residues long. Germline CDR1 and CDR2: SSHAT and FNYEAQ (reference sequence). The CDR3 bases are TGTGCTAGCAGCTCCCGGTCAGGCGGGCTTAACACCGGGGAGCTGTTTTTT. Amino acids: CASSSRSGGLNTGELFF.

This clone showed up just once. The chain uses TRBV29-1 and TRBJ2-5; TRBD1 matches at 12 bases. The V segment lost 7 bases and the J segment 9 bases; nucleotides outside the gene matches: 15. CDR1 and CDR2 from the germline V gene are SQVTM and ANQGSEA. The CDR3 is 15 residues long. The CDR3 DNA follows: TGCAGCGGGGGACAGGGGGCACTAAACTTTGGGTCCCAGTACTTC. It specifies CSGGQGALNFGSQYF. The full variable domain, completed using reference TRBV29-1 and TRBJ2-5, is SAVISQKPSRDICQRGTSLTIQCQVDSQVTMMFWYRQQPGQSLTLIATANQGSEATYESGFVIDKFPISRPNLTFSTLTVSNMSPEDSSIYLCSGGQGALNFGSQYFGPGTRLLVL.

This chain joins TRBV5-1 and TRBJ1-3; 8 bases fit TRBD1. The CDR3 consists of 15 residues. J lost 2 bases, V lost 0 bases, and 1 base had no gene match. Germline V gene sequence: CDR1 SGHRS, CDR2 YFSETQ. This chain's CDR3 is CASSLVRGPGNTIYF. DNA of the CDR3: TGCGCCAGCAGCTTGGTCAGGGGGCCTGGAAACACCATATATTTT.